The sequence of this TCR beta chain was determined in a study of T cells after yellow fever vaccination. Study overall: Some fractions had low cell numbers, and these were prepared with SMART-Seq v4 Ultra Low Input.

Details on this clonotype: The antigen remains undetermined.

A 5'RACE template-switching step, the method used to make TCR cDNA, added a universal primer site and UMIs. TCRdb ran MiXCR on the 5' RACE reads and lists one entry per CDR3 protein. The sample consists of 450,000 to 550,000 distinct CDR3 sequences, 20% to 25% of them appearing once. Study observations and caveats: Detected again after the booster were most primary-vaccination clones, at almost 97% CD4 and about 89% CD8.

The CDR3 loop spans 14 amino acids. Germline loops: CDR1 ENHRY, CDR2 SYGVKD. V lost 2 bases, J lost 12 bases, and 1 base stayed unmatched. The receptor's source is a man in his late teens or twenties who received the YFV17D yellow fever vaccine. The chain employs TRBV10-3 and TRBJ2-1; TRBD2 aligns across 16 bases. The specimen comprised PBMCs, sampled 21 days after the first yellow fever vaccination. CDR3 sequence reads: CAISEGTSGGAQFF. The CDR3 DNA follows: TGTGCCATCAGTGAGGGGACTAGCGGGGGGGCGCAGTTCTTC.